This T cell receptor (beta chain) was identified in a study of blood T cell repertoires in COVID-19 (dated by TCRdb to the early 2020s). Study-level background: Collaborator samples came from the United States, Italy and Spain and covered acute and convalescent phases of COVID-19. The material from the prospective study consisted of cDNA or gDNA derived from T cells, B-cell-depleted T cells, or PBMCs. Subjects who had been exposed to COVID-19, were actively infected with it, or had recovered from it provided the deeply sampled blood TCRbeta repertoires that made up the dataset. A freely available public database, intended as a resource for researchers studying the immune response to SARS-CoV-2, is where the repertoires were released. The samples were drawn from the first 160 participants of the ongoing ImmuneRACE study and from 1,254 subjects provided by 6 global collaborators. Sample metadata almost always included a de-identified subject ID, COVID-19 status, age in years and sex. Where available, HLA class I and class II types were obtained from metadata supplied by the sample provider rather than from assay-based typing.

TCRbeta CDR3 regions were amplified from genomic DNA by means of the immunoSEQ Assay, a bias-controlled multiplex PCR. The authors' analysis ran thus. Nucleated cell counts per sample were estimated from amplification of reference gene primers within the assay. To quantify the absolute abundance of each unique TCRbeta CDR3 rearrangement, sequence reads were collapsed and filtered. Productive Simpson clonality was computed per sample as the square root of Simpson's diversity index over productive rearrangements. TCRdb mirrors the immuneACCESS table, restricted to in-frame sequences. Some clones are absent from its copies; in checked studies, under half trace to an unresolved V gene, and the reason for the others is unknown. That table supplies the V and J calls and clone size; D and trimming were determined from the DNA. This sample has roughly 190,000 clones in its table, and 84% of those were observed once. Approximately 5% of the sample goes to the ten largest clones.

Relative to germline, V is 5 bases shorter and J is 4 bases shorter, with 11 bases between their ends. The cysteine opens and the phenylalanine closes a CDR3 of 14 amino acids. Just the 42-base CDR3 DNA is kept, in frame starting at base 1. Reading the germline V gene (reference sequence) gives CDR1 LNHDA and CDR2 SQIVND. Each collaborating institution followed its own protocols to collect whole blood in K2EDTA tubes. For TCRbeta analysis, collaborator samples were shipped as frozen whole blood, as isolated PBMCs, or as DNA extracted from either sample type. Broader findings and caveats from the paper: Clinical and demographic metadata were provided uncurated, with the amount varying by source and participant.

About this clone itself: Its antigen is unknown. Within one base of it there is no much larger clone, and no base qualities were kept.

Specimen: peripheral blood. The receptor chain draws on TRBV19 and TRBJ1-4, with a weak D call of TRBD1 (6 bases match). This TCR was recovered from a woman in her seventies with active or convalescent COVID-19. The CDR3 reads CASSFDRSNEKLFF. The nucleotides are TGTGCCAGTAGTTTCGACAGGAGTAATGAAAAACTGTTTTTT. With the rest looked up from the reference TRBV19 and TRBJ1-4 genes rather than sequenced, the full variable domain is DGGITQSPKYLFRKEGQNVTLSCEQNLNHDAMYWYRQDPGQGLRLIYYSQIVNDFQKGDIAEGYSVSREKKESFPLTVTSAQKNPTAFYLCASSFDRSNEKLFFGSGTQLSVL.